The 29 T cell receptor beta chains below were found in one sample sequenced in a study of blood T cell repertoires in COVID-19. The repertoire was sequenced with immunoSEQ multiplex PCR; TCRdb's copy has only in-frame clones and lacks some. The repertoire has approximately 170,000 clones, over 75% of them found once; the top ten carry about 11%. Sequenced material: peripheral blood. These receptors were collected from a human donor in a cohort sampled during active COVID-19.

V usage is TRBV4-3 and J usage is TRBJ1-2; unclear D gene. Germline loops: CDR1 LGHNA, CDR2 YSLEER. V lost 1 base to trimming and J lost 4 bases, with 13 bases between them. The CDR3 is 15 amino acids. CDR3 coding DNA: TGCGCCAGCAGCCAAGCCCACGTATCGGGCTATGGCTACACCTTC. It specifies CASSQAHVSGYGYTF.

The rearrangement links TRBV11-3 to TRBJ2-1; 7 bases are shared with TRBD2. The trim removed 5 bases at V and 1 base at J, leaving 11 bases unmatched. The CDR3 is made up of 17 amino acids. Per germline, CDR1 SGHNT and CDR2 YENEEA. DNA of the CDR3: TGTGCCAGCAGCCCGGGGGGTACTACTAGTTCCTACAATGAGCAGTTCTTC. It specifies CASSPGGTTSSYNEQFF.

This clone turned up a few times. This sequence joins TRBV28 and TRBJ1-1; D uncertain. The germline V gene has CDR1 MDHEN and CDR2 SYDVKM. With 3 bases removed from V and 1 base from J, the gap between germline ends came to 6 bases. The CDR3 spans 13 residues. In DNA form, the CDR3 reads TGTGCCAGCAGTTTCGGTAAGAACACTGAAGCTTTCTTT. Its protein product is CASSFGKNTEAFF. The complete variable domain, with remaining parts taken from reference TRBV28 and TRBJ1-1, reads DVKVTQSSRYLVKRTGEKVFLECVQDMDHENMFWYRQDPGLGLRLIYFSYDVKMKEKGDIPEGYSVSREKKERFSLILESASTNQTSMYLCASSFGKNTEAFFGQGTRLTVV.

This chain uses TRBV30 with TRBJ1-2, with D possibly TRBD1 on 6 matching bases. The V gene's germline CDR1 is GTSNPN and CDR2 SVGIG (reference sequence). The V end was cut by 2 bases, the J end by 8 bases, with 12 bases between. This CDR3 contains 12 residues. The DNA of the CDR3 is TGTGCCTGGAGTACAGGGTATCTCGGCTACACCTTC. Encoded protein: CAWSTGYLGYTF.

The CDR3 bases are TGTGCCGGCGGGCGCCCTTTTGACCCGACGCAGTATTTT. Amino acids: CAGGRPFDPTQYF. V gene TRBV2 combines with J gene TRBJ2-3, with a possible D match to TRBD2 (5 bases). CDR3 length: 13 amino acids. V lost 11 bases, J lost 9 bases, and 21 bases lay in between. The V gene's germline CDR1 is SNHLY and CDR2 FYNNEI.

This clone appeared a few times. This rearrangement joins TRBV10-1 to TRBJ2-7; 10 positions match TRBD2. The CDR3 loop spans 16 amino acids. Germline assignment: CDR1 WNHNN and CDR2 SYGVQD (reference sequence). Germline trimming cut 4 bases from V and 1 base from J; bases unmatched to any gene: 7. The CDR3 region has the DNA TGCGCCAGCAGTGCTCTAGCGGGGGCGAAGTCCTACGAGCAGTACTTC. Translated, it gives CASSALAGAKSYEQYF.

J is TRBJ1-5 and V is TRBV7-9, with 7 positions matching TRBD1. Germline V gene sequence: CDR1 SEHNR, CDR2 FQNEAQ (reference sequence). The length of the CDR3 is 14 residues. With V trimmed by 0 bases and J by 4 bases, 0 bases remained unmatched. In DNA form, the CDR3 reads TGTGCCAGCAGCTTAGCGGGACAGAATCAGCCCCAGCATTTT. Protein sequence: CASSLAGQNQPQHF.

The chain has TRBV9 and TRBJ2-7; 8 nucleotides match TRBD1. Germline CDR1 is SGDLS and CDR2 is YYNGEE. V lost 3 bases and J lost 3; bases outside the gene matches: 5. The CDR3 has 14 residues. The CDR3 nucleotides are TGTGCCAGCAGCGGGGGACAGGATGACTACGAGCAGTACTTC. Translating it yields CASSGGQDDYEQYF. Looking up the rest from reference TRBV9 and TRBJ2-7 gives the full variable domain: DSGVTQTPKHLITATGQRVTLRCSPRSGDLSVYWYQQSLDQGLQFLIQYYNGEERAKGNILERFSAQQFPDLHSELNLSSLELGDSALYFCASSGGQDDYEQYFGPGTRLTVT.

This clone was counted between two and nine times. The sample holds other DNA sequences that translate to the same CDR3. In DNA, the CDR3 is TGCGCCAGCAGCCAACTAGTCAGGACTAGCGGGACCGACGAGCAGTACTTC. This codes for CASSQLVRTSGTDEQYF. J is TRBJ2-7 and V is TRBV4-1; 12 nucleotides match TRBD2. The CDR3 extends over 17 amino acids. Germline CDR1 reads MGHRA; CDR2 reads YSYEKL. With 2 bases clipped from V and 5 bases from J, the junction kept 10 bases outside the gene matches.

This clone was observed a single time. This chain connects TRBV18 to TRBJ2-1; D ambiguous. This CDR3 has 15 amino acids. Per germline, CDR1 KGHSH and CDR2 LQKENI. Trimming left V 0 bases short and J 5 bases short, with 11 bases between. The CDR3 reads CASSPPASANNEQFF. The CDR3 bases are TGTGCCAGCTCACCACCGGCCAGCGCGAACAATGAGCAGTTCTTC.

The CDR3 DNA sequence: TGTGCCTGGAGTGTCCCCTCACAGGGATGGGAAAAACTGTTTTTT. It encodes CAWSVPSQGWEKLFF. J is TRBJ1-4 and V is TRBV30; possible D gene TRBD1, 6 bases. Trimming removed 0 bases from V and 8 bases from J, with 16 bases in between. Germline values: CDR1 GTSNPN, CDR2 SVGIG (reference sequence). The CDR3 is 15 amino acids.

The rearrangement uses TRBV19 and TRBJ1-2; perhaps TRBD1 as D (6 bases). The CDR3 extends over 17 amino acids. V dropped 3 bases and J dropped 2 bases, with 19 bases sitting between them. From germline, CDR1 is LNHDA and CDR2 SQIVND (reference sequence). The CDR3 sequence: CASSMAAAVDRNYGYTF. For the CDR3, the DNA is TGTGCCAGTAGTATGGCGGCGGCGGTCGACAGGAACTATGGCTACACCTTC.

CDR3 loop: CAILAGGSNEQFF. DNA of the CDR3: TGTGCCATCCTAGCGGGAGGGTCCAATGAGCAGTTCTTC. This chain uses TRBV10-3 with TRBJ2-1, with TRBD2 identical over 12 bases. The J segment lost 6 bases and the V segment lost 8 bases, leaving 2 bases of the junction unmatched. Germline loops: CDR1 ENHRY, CDR2 SYGVKD. The CDR3 covers 13 residues.

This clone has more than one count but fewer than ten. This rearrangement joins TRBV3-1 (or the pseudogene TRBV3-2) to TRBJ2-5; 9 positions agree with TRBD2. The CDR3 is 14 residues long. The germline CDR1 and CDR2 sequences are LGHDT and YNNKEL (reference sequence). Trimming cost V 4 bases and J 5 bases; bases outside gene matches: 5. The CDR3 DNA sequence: TGTGCCAGCAGCCTAGCGGGGGCCAGGGAGACCCAGTACTTC. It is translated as CASSLAGARETQYF.

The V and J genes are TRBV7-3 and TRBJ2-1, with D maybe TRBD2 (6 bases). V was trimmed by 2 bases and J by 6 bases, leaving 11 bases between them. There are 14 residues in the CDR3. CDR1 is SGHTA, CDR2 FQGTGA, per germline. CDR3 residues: CASSLAGWGNEQFF. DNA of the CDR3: TGTGCCAGCAGCTTAGCGGGATGGGGCAATGAGCAGTTCTTC.

The CDR3 sequence: CASSVHGTATNTGELFF. CDR3 DNA: TGTGCCAGCAGCGTACACGGGACTGCGACGAACACCGGGGAGCTGTTTTTT. The genes are TRBV9 and TRBJ2-2; tentative D call: TRBD2 (6 bases). The CDR3 covers 17 residues. Germline-derived CDR1 and CDR2 are SGDLS and YYNGEE. V shed 1 base and J shed 0 bases, with 13 bases lying between them. The variable domain in full, with the rest retrieved from reference TRBV9 and TRBJ2-2, is DSGVTQTPKHLITATGQRVTLRCSPRSGDLSVYWYQQSLDQGLQFLIQYYNGEERAKGNILERFSAQQFPDLHSELNLSSLELGDSALYFCASSVHGTATNTGELFFGEGSRLTVL.

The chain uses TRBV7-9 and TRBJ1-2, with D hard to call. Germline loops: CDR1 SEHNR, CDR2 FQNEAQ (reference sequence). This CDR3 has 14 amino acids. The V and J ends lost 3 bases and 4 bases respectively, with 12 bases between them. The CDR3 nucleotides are TGTGCCAGCAGCTTTAGCGCCGCCACCTATGGCTACACCTTC. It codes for CASSFSAATYGYTF.

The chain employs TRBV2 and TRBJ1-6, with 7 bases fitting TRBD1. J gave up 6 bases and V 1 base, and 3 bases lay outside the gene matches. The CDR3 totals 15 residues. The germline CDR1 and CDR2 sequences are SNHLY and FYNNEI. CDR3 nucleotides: TGTGCCAGCAGTGAAGAGGGGGCGGGTAATTCACCCCTCCACTTT. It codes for CASSEEGAGNSPLHF.

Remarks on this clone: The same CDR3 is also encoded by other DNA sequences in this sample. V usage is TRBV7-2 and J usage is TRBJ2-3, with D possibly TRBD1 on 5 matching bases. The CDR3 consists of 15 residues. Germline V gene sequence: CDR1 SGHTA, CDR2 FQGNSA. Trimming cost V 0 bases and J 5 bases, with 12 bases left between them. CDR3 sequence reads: CASSLARQGGDTQYF. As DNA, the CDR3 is TGTGCCAGCAGCTTAGCGAGGCAGGGTGGAGATACGCAGTATTTT.

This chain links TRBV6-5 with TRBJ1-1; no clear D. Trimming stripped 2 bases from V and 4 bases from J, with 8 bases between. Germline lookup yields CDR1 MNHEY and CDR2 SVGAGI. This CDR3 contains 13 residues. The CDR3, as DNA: TGTGCCAGCAGTTACCCAGGTCGCACTGAAGCTTTCTTT. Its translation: CASSYPGRTEAFF.

The CDR3: CASSLGLRREQYF. Here the CDR3 DNA reads TGTGCCAGCAGCTTAGGATTGCGCCGCGAGCAGTACTTC. V is TRBV7-2 and J is TRBJ2-7; no reliable D call. The V gene lost 1 base and the J gene lost 6 bases, with 10 bases spanning the gap. Germline V gene data show CDR1 as SGHTA and CDR2 as FQGNSA. This CDR3 region has 13 residues.

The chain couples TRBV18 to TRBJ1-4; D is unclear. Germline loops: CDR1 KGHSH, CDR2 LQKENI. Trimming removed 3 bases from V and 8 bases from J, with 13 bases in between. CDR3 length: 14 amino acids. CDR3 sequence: CASSPPAGREKLFF. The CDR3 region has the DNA TGTGCCAGCTCACCGCCTGCGGGTCGGGAAAAACTGTTTTTT.

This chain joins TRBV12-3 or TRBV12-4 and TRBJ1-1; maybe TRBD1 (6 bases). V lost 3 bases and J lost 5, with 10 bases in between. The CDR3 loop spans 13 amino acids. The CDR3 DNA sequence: TGTGCCAGCAGTTTTGGCAGGGGAACTGAAGCTTTCTTT. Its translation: CASSFGRGTEAFF.

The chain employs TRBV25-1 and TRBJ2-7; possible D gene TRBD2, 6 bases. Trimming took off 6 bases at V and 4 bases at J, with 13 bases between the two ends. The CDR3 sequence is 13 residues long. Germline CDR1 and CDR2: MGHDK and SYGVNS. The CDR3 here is CASSPGTPYEQYF. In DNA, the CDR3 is TGTGCCAGCAGCCCCGGGACTCCTTACGAGCAGTACTTC.

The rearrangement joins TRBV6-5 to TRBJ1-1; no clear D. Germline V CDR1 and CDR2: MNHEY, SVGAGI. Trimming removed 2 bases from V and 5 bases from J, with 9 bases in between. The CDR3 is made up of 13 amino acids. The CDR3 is CASSYEAWTEAFF. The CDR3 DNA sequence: TGTGCCAGCAGTTACGAGGCCTGGACTGAAGCTTTCTTT.

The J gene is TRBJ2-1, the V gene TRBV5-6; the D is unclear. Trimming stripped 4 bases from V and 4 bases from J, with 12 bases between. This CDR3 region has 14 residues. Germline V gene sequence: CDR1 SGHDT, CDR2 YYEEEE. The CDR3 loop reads CASSNRVGYNEQFF. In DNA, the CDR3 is TGTGCCAGCAGCAACCGGGTGGGTTACAATGAGCAGTTCTTC.

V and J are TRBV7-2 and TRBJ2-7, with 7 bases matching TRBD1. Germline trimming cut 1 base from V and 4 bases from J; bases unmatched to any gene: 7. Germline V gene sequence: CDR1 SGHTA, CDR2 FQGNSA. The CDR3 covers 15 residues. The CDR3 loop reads CASSLEGAATYEQYF. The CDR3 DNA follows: TGTGCCAGCAGCTTAGAGGGGGCGGCAACTTACGAGCAGTACTTC.

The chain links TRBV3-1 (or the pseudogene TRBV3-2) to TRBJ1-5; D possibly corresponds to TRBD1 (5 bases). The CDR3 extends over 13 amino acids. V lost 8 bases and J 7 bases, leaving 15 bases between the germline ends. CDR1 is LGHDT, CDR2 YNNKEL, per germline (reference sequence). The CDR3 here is CASPPRREQPQHF. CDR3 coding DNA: TGTGCCAGCCCCCCTCGCAGGGAACAGCCCCAGCATTTT.

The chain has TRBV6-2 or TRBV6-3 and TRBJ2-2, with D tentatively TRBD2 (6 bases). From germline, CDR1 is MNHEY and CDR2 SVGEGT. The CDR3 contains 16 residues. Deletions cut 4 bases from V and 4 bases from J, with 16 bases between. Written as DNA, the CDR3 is TGTGCCAGCAGTTCCGCCGGGGCGGGATTCACCGGGGAGCTGTTTTTT. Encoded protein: CASSSAGAGFTGELFF.